This T cell receptor (beta chain) was found in a study of T cell responses to AZD1222 COVID-19 vaccine. General study findings and limits: Donors were chiefly white British, with a greater number of females, and clonal diversity was perhaps underestimated. Recipients of two AZD1222 doses showed rising Spike-specific TCR breadth and depth.

Method: immunoSEQ multiplex PCR; TCRdb's copy keeps in-frame clones and lacks some. The sample lists 65,000 to 80,000 clones; 83% were seen once. Details on this clone: Its antigen is currently unknown.

This clonotype was obtained from an adult who received the AZD1222 COVID-19 vaccine. Sequenced material: peripheral blood, taken 28 days after the second AZD1222 dose.

The CDR3 loop reads CASSQGQGAIYGYTF. DNA for the CDR3: TGCGCCAGCAGCCAAGGCCAGGGGGCCATCTATGGCTACACCTTC. This chain connects TRBV4-3 to TRBJ1-2, with 8 bases fitting TRBD1. The germline V gene has CDR1 LGHNA and CDR2 YSLEER. V trimming: 1 base; J trimming: 4 bases; junction bases outside the gene matches: 5. CDR3 length: 15 amino acids.